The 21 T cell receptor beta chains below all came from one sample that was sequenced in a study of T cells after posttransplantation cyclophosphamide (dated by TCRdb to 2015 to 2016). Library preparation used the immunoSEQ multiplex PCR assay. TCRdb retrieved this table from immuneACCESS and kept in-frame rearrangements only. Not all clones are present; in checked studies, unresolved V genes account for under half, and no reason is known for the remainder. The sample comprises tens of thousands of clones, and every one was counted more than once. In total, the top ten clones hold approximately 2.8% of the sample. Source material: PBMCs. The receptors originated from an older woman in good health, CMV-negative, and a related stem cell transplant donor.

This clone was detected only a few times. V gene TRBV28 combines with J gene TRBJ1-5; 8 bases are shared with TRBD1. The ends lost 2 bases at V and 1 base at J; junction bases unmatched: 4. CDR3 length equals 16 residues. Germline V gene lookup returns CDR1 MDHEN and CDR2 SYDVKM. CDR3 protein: CASSLRQGKSNQPQHF. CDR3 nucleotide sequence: TGTGCCAGCAGTTTACGACAGGGGAAGAGCAATCAGCCCCAGCATTTT.

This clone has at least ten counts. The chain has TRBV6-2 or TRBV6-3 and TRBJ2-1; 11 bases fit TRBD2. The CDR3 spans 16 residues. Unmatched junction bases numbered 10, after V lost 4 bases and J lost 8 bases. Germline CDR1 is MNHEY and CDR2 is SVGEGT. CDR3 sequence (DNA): TGTGCCAGCAGTTCCAATAGCGGGAGGGCCTTGTATGAGCAGTTCTTC. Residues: CASSSNSGRALYEQFF.

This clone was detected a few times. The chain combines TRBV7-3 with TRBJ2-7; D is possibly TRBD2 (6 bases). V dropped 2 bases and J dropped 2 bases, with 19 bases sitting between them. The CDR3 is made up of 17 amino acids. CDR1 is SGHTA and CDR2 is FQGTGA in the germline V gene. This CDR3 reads CASSLWRGWAEAYEQYF. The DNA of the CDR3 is TGTGCCAGCAGCTTATGGCGGGGTTGGGCAGAGGCCTACGAGCAGTACTTC.

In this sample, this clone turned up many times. The CDR3 spells CASSPHSTNTEAFF. As DNA, the CDR3 is TGTGCCAGCAGCCCCCACTCCACGAACACTGAAGCTTTCTTT. The chain carries TRBV7-2 and TRBJ1-1; D is undetermined. Germline CDR1 reads SGHTA; CDR2 reads FQGNSA. Between the trimmed V and J ends, which lost 5 bases and 1 base, there was a span of 11 bases. The CDR3 covers 14 residues.

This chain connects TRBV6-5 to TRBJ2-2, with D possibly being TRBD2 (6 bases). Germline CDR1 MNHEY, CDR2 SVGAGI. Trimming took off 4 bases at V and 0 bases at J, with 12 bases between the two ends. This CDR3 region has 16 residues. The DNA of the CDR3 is TGTGCCAGCAGTTTTACCGGGACTTCGAACACCGGGGAGCTGTTTTTT. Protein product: CASSFTGTSNTGELFF.

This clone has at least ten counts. CDR3 nucleotides: TGTGCCAGGCGCGAGTTCTCAGATACGCAGTATTTT. Translation gives CARREFSDTQYF. V gene TRBV2 combines with J gene TRBJ2-3; D unclear. The length of the CDR3 is 12 residues. CDR1 and CDR2 (germline): SNHLY, FYNNEI. The V gene lost 9 bases and the J gene lost 4 bases, with 11 bases spanning the gap.

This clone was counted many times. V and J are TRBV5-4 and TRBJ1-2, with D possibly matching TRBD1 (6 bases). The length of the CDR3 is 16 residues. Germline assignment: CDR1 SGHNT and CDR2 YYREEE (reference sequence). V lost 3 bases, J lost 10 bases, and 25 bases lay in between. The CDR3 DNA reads TGTGCCAGCAGCTCGCAATACAGGGACCCTGGGGAAGCCTACACCTTC. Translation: CASSSQYRDPGEAYTF.

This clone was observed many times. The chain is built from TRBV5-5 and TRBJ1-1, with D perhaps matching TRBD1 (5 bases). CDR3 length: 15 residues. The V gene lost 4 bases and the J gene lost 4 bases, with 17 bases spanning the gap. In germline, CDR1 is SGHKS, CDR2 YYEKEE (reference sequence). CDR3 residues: CASSRRLAGITEAFF. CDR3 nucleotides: TGTGCCAGCAGCCGCAGATTGGCAGGGATCACTGAAGCTTTCTTT. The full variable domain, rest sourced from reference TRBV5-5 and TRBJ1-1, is DAGVTQSPTHLIKTRGQQVTLRCSPISGHKSVSWYQQVLGQGPQFIFQYYEKEERGRGNFPDRFSARQFPNYSSELNVNALLLGDSALYLCASSRRLAGITEAFFGQGTRLTVV.

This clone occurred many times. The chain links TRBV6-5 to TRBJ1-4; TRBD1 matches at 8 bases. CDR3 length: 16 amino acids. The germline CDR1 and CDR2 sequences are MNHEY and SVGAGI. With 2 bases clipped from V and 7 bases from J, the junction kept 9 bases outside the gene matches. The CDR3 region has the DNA TGTGCCAGCAGTTACAGGAAGACAGGGGATAGTGAAAAACTGTTTTTT. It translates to CASSYRKTGDSEKLFF.

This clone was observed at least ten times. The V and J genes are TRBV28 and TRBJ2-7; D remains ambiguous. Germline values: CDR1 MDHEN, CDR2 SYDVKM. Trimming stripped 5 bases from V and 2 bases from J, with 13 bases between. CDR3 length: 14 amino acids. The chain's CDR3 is CASSPPRSPYEQYF. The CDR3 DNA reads TGTGCCAGCAGTCCCCCACGGTCCCCCTACGAGCAGTACTTC.

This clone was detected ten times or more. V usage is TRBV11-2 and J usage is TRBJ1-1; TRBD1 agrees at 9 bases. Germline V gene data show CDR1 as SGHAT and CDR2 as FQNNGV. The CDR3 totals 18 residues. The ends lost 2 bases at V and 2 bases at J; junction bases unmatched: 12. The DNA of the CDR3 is TGTGCCAGCAGCTTAACAGCTCCCGGGACAGGGTCAAACACTGAAGCTTTCTTT. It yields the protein CASSLTAPGTGSNTEAFF. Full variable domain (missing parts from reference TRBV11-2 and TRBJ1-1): EAGVAQSPRYKIIEKRQSVAFWCNPISGHATLYWYQQILGQGPKLLIQFQNNGVVDDSQLPKDRFSAERLKGVDSTLKIQPAKLEDSAVYLCASSLTAPGTGSNTEAFFGQGTRLTVV.

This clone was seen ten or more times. CDR3 in DNA: TGTGCCAGCAGCTCGACAGGCGGGCGGGACAATGAGCAGTTCTTC. Amino acids: CASSSTGGRDNEQFF. This sequence joins TRBV7-9 and TRBJ2-1, with D maybe TRBD1 (6 bases). The CDR3 length is 15 residues. Germline V CDR1 and CDR2: SEHNR, FQNEAQ (reference sequence). V was trimmed by 4 bases and J by 5 bases, leaving 15 bases between them.

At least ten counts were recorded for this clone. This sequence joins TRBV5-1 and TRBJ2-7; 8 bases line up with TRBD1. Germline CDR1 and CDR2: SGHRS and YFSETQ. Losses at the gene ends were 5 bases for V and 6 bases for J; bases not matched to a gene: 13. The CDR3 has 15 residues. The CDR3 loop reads CASRDRTGSSGEQYF. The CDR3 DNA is TGCGCCAGCAGAGACCGGACAGGGAGCTCGGGCGAGCAGTACTTC.

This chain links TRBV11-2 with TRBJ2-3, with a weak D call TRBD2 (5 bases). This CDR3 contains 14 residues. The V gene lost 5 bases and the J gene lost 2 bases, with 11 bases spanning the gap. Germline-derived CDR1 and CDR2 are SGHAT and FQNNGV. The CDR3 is CASSLSGVTDTQYF. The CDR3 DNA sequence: TGTGCCAGCAGCCTCTCCGGGGTCACAGATACGCAGTATTTT.

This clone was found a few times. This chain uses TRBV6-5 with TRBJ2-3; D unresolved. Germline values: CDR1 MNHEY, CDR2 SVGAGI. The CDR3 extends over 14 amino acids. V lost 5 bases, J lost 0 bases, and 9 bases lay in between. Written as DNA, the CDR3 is TGTGCCAGCAGTAGGCGGCTTAGCACAGATACGCAGTATTTT. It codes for CASSRRLSTDTQYF.

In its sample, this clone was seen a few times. CDR3 in DNA: TGTGCCAGCTCAACCGGGACAGGGAACAATCAGCCCCAGCATTTT. Translation: CASSTGTGNNQPQHF. The chain carries TRBV18 and TRBJ1-5; 9 bases are a match to TRBD1. The germline CDR1 and CDR2 sequences are KGHSH and LQKENI. V lost 5 bases and J lost 3; bases outside the gene matches: 5. CDR3 size: 15 residues.

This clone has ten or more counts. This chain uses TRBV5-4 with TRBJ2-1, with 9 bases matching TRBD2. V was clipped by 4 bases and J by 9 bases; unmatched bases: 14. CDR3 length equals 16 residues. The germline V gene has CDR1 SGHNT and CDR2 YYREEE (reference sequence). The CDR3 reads CASSQDGAGGLGEQFF. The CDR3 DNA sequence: TGTGCCAGCAGCCAAGACGGCGCGGGAGGGCTGGGTGAGCAGTTCTTC.

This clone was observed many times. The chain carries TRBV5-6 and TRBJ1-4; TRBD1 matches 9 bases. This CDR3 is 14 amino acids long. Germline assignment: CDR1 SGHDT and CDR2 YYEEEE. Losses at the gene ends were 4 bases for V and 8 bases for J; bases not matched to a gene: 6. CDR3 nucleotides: TGTGCCAGCAGCCGGAGGGACAGGGTAGAAAAACTGTTTTTT. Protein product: CASSRRDRVEKLFF. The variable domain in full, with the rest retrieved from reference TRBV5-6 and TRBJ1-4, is DAGVTQSPTHLIKTRGQQVTLRCSPKSGHDTVSWYQQALGQGPQFIFQYYEEEERQRGNFPDRFSGHQFPNYSSELNVNALLLGDSALYLCASSRRDRVEKLFFGSGTQLSVL.

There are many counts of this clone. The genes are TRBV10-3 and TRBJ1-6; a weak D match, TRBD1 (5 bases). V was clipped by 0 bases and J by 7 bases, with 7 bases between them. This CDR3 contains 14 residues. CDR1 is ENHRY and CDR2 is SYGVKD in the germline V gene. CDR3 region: CAISESGANSPLHF. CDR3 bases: TGTGCCATCAGTGAGTCAGGGGCGAATTCACCCCTCCACTTT.

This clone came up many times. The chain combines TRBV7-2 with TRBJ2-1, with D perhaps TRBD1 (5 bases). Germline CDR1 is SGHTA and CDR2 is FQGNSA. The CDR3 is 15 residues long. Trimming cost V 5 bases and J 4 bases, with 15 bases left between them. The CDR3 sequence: CASSPAQAGYNEQFF. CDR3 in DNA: TGTGCCAGCAGCCCAGCACAGGCCGGATACAATGAGCAGTTCTTC.

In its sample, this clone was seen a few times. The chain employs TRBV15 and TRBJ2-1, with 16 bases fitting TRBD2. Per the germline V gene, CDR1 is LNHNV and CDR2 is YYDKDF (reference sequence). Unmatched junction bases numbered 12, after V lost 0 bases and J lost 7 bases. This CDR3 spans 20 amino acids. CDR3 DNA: TGTGCCACCAGCAGAGATAAGGGGACTAGCGGGAGGGCCTTGCGAAATGAGCAGTTCTTC. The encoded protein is CATSRDKGTSGRALRNEQFF.